A selection of T cell receptor beta chains follows, all from one sample in a study of siplizumab effects on memory and regulatory T cells. These receptors' antigens are unknown. Only in-frame clones appear in the TCRdb table, and some are missing; sequencing was by immunoSEQ multiplex PCR. The sample carries thousands of clones, about 35% recorded once. Sequenced sample: CFSE-low (dividing) CD8+ T cells sorted from an allogeneic mixed lymphocyte reaction. These receptor sequences come from a human donor in good health; the cells came from an allogeneic mixed lymphocyte reaction. CDR3s include the opening cysteine and the closing phenylalanine or tryptophan. D genes are given only for firm matches. The listing skips clone size in some rows; elsewhere it reads once, few, many or a size class.

V gene: TRBV7-9; J gene: TRBJ1-4; clone size: .; D gene: TRBD1; CDR3 DNA: TGTGCCAGCAGCCCAAACAGGGGAACAGGGGAAAAACTGTTTTTT; CDR3 protein: CASSPNRGTGEKLFF
V gene: TRBV2; J gene: TRBJ1-3; clone size: medium-sized; D gene: .; CDR3 DNA: TGTGCCAGCATGGGGGAGGGTACGGCTGGAAACACCATATATTTT; CDR3 protein: CASMGEGTAGNTIYF
V gene: TRBV2; J gene: TRBJ2-7; clone size: few; D gene: TRBD1; CDR3 DNA: TGTGCCGGATTAAGGCAGGGGGCGGCCGAGCAGTACTTC; CDR3 protein: CAGLRQGAAEQYF
V gene: TRBV18; J gene: TRBJ1-1; clone size: many; D gene: .; CDR3 DNA: TGTGCCAGCTCACCCCGCGGGCGGAATAAAGGTAACACTGAAGCTTTCTTT; CDR3 protein: CASSPRGRNKGNTEAFF
V gene: TRBV7-6; J gene: TRBJ2-7; clone size: medium-sized; D gene: TRBD1; CDR3 DNA: TGTGCCAGCAGCCTCAGGGGGCAATACGAGCAGTACTTC; CDR3 protein: CASSLRGQYEQYF
V gene: TRBV29-1; J gene: TRBJ2-1; clone size: medium-sized; D gene: .; CDR3 DNA: TGCAGCGCTCCGGATCGGTTGCGGATCAATGAGCAGTTCTTC; CDR3 protein: CSAPDRLRINEQFF
V gene: TRBV6-6; J gene: TRBJ2-7; clone size: .; D gene: .; CDR3 DNA: TGTGCCAGCAGTACGACTAGTTTTTCCCTCCTCGAGCAGTACTTC; CDR3 protein: CASSTTSFSLLEQYF
V gene: TRBV9; J gene: TRBJ2-1; clone size: medium-sized; D gene: .; CDR3 DNA: TGTGCCAGCAGCGTTGGTCCCCCCGGGGCCGAGCAGTTCTTC; CDR3 protein: CASSVGPPGAEQFF
V gene: TRBV11-2; J gene: TRBJ2-7; clone size: few; D gene: .; CDR3 DNA: TGTGCCAGCAGCTTAGGTCTTATGGGCGGGAACGAGCAGTACTTC; CDR3 protein: CASSLGLMGGNEQYF
V gene: TRBV19; J gene: TRBJ1-5; clone size: medium-sized; D gene: TRBD1; CDR3 DNA: TGTGCCAGTAGTATCCTGACAGGGTACCAGCCCCAGCATTTT; CDR3 protein: CASSILTGYQPQHF
V gene: TRBV6-5; J gene: TRBJ1-1; clone size: .; D gene: .; CDR3 DNA: TGTGCCAGCAGTTATAGGGGAAACACTGAAGCTTTCTTT; CDR3 protein: CASSYRGNTEAFF
V gene: TRBV13; J gene: TRBJ1-4; clone size: few; D gene: TRBD1; CDR3 DNA: TGTGCCAGCAGCCCCAAGACAGGGGGGGAAACTAATGAAAAACTGTTTTTT; CDR3 protein: CASSPKTGGETNEKLFF
V gene: TRBV9; J gene: TRBJ2-4; clone size: .; D gene: .; CDR3 DNA: TGTGCCAGCAGCGTAGGGCCAGCCCGGGGCCACAACATTCAGTACTTC; CDR3 protein: CASSVGPARGHNIQYF
V gene: TRBV7-2; J gene: TRBJ2-2; clone size: .; D gene: .; CDR3 DNA: TGTGCCAGCAGCTTAGAGGAGGGATCGAACACCGGGGAGCTGTTTTTT; CDR3 protein: CASSLEEGSNTGELFF
V gene: TRBV7-6; J gene: TRBJ1-1; clone size: .; D gene: .; CDR3 DNA: TGTGCCAGCAGCTTAGACCCCAACACTGAAGCTTTCTTT; CDR3 protein: CASSLDPNTEAFF
V gene: TRBV7-8; J gene: TRBJ1-1; clone size: .; D gene: .; CDR3 DNA: TGTGCCAGCAGCTTAGAGGTGAACACTGAAGCTTTCTTT; CDR3 protein: CASSLEVNTEAFF
V gene: TRBV4-1; J gene: TRBJ1-6; clone size: .; D gene: TRBD1; CDR3 DNA: TGCGCCAGCAGCCCGGGACAGAATAATTCACCCCTCCACTTT; CDR3 protein: CASSPGQNNSPLHF
V gene: TRBV6-5; J gene: TRBJ2-3; clone size: few; D gene: .; CDR3 DNA: TGTGCCAGCAGCCCTGAATTTGGTCAGAGGGATACGCAGTATTTT; CDR3 protein: CASSPEFGQRDTQYF
V gene: TRBV30; J gene: TRBJ1-1; clone size: .; D gene: .; CDR3 DNA: TGTGCCTGGAGTGTAACGGGACACACTGAAGCTTTCTTT; CDR3 protein: CAWSVTGHTEAFF
V gene: TRBV2; J gene: TRBJ2-3; clone size: .; D gene: .; CDR3 DNA: TGTGCCAGCAGTGGAACTAGTGGTTTTCGGGAGACGCAGTATTTT; CDR3 protein: CASSGTSGFRETQYF
V gene: TRBV7-8; J gene: TRBJ2-1; clone size: .; D gene: .; CDR3 DNA: TGTGCCAGCAGCTTAGCCAGGGATCTTGAGCAGTTCTTC; CDR3 protein: CASSLARDLEQFF
V gene: TRBV7-9; J gene: TRBJ2-7; clone size: .; D gene: .; CDR3 DNA: TGTGCCAGCAGCTTGCCTGGCTCCTACGAGCAGTACTTC; CDR3 protein: CASSLPGSYEQYF